The clone carrying this T cell receptor beta chain was seen only a few times. The sample comes from a study of T-cell reconstitution after alpha-beta-depleted transplantation in children. The CDR3 spans 18 residues. V lost 8 bases to trimming and J lost 1 base; unmatched junction nucleotides: 19. Germline V gene sequence: CDR1 MDHEN, CDR2 SYDVKM. The TCRbeta library incorporated unique molecular identifiers. TCRdb processed the PCR reads anew with MiXCR; each CDR3 protein has one entry. The table records over 550,000 distinct CDR3 sequences, under 12% of them present only once. The J gene is TRBJ2-7, the V gene TRBV28, with 8 bases matching TRBD1. The receptor comes from a human donor who donated a stem cell graft to a child with acute myeloid leukemia. The sequenced sample was PBMCs from the stem cell graft donor, obtained from the stem cell graft. CDR3 sequence (DNA): TGTGCCAGCCGCGCCTCGACGGCCAGGGGGCTACTTTCCTACGAGCAGTACTTC. It is translated as CASRASTARGLLSYEQYF.